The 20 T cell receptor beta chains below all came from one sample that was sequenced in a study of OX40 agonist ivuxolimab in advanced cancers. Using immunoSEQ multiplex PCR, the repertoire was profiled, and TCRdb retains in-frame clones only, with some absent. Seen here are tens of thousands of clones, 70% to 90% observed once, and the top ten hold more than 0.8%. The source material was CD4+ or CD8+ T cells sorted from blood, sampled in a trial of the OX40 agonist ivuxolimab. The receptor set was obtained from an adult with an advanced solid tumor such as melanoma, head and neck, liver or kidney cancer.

DNA of the CDR3: TGTGCCAGCAGTGGACCTTTGGGGGCGGGCGCGGATCAGCCCCAGCATTTT. This encodes CASSGPLGAGADQPQHF. The chain carries TRBV28 and TRBJ1-5, with TRBD1 as a possible D gene (6 bases). CDR1 is MDHEN, CDR2 SYDVKM, per germline. The length of the CDR3 is 17 residues. V shed 5 bases and J shed 5 bases, with 22 bases lying between them.

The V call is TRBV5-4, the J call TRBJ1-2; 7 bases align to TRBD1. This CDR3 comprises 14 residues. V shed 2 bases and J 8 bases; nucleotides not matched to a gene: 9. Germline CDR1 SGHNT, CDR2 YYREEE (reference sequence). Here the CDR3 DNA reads TGTGCCAGCAGCTTCAAGACAGGGCTATACGGCTACACCTTC. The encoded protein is CASSFKTGLYGYTF.

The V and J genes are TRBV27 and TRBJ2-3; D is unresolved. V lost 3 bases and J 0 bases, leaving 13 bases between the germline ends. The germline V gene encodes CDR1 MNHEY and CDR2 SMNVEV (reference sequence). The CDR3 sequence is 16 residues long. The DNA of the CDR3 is TGTGCCAGCAGTTTTTATGGGGTAGAAAGCACAGATACGCAGTATTTT. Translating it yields CASSFYGVESTDTQYF.

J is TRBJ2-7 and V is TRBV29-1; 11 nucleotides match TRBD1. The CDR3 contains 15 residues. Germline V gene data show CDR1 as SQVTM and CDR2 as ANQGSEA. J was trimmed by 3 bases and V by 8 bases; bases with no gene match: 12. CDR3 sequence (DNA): TGCAGCATAACGGGAAGGACAGGGGGCAGCTACGAGCAGTACTTC. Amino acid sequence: CSITGRTGGSYEQYF.

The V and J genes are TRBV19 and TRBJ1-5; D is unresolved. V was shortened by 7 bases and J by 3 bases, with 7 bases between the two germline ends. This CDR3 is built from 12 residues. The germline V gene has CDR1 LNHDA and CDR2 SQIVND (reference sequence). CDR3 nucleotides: TGTGCCAGTACCAGACTCAATCAGCCCCAGCATTTT. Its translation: CASTRLNQPQHF.

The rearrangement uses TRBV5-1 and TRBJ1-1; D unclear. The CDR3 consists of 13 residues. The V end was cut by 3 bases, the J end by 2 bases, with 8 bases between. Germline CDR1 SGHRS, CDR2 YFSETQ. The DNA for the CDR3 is TGCGCCAGCAGCTACCCAGGTAACACTGAAGCTTTCTTT. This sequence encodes CASSYPGNTEAFF.

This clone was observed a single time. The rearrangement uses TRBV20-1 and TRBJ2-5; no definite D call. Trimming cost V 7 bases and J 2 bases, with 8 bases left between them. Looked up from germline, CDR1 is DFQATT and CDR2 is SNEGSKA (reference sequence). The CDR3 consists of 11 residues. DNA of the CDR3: TGCAGTGGGTGGAAACAAGAGACCCAGTACTTC. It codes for CSGWKQETQYF.

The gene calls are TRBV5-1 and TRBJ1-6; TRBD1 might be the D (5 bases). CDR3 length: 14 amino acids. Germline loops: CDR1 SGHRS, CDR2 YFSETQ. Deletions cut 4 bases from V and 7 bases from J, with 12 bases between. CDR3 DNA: TGCGCCAGCAGCGAGGGGTATTCGAATTCACCCCTCCACTTT. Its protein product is CASSEGYSNSPLHF.

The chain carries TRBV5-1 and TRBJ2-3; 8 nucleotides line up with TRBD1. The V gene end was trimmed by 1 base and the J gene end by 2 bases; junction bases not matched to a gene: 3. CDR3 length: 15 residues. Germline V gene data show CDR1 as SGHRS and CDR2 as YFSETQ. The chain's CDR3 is CASSLQGADTDTQYF. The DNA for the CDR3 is TGCGCCAGCAGCTTGCAGGGGGCTGACACAGATACGCAGTATTTT.

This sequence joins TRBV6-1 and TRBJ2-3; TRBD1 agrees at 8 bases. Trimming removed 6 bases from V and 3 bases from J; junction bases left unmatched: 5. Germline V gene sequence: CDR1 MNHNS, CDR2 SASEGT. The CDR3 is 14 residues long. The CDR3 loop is CASSWDRQTDTQYF. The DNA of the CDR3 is TGTGCCAGCAGCTGGGACAGGCAAACAGATACGCAGTATTTT.

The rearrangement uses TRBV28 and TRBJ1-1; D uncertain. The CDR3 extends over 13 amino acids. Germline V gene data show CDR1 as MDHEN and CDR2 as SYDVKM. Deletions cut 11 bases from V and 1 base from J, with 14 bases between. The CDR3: CAGGERSNTEAFF. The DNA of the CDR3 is TGTGCCGGTGGGGAAAGATCGAACACTGAAGCTTTCTTT. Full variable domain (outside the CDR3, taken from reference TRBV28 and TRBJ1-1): DVKVTQSSRYLVKRTGEKVFLECVQDMDHENMFWYRQDPGLGLRLIYFSYDVKMKEKGDIPEGYSVSREKKERFSLILESASTNQTSMYLCAGGERSNTEAFFGQGTRLTVV.

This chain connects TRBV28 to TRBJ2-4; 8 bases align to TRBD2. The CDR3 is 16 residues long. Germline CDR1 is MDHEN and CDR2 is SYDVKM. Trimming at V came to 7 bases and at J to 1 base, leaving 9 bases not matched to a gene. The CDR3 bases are TGTGCCAGCAATCACCCCCGCGGGAGGGCCAAAAACATTCAGTACTTC. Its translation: CASNHPRGRAKNIQYF.

CDR3 nucleotides: TGTGCCAGCAGCGTAAGCGGGAACTCCTACAATGAGCAGTTCTTC. This gives the protein CASSVSGNSYNEQFF. The chain is built from TRBV9 and TRBJ2-1, with 7 nucleotides matching TRBD2. There are 15 residues in the CDR3. The V gene end was trimmed by 1 base and the J gene end by 0 bases; junction bases not matched to a gene: 1. In germline, CDR1 is SGDLS, CDR2 YYNGEE.

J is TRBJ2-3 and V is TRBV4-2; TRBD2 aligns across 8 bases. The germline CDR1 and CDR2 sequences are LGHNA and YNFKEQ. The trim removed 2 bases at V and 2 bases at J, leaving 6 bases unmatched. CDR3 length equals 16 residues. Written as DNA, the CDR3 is TGTGCCAGCAGCCAATCCGGGGGGGCTGTCACAGATACGCAGTATTTT. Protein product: CASSQSGGAVTDTQYF.

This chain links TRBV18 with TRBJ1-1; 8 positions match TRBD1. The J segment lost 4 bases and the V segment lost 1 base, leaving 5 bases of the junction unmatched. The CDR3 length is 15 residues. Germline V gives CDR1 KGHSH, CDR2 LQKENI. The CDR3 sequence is CASSPRNRGSTEAFF. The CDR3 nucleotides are TGTGCCAGCTCACCACGCAACAGGGGGAGCACTGAAGCTTTCTTT.

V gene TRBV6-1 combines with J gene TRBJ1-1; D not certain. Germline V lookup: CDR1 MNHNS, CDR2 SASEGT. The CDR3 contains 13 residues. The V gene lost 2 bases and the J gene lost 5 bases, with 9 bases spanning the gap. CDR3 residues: CASSEHGVTEAFF. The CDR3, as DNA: TGTGCCAGCAGTGAACACGGGGTGACTGAAGCTTTCTTT.

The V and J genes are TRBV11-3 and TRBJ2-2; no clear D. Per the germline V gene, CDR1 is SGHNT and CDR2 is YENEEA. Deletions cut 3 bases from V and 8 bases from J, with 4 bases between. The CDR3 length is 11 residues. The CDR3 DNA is TGTGCCAGCAGCTTTGGTGGGGAGCTGTTTTTT. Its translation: CASSFGGELFF.

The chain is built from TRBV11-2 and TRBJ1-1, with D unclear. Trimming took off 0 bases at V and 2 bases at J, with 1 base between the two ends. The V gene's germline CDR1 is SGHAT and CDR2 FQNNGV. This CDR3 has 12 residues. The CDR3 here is CASSLDNTEAFF. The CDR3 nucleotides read TGTGCCAGCAGCTTAGACAACACTGAAGCTTTCTTT.

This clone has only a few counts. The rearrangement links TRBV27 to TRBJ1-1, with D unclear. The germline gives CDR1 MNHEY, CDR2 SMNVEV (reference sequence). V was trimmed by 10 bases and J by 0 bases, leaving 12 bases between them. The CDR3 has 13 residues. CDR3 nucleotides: TGTGCCACCTCTCGAGAAGTGAACACTGAAGCTTTCTTT. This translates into CATSREVNTEAFF.

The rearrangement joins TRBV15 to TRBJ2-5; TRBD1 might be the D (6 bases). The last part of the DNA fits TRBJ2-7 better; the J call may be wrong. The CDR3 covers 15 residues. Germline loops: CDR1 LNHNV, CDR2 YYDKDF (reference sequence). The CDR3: CATSRGIQGSYEQYF. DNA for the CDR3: TGTGCCACCAGCAGAGGGATACAGGGTTCCTACGAGCAGTACTTC.